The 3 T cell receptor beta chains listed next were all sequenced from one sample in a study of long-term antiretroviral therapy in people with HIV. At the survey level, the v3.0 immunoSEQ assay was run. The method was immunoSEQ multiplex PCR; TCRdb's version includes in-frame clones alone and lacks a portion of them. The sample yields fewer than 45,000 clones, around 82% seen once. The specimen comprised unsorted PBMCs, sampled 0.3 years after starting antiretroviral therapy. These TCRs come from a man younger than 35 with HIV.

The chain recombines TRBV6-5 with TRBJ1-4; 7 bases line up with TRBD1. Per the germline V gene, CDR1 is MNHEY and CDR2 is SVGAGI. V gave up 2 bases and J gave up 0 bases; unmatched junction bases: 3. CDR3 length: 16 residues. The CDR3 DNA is TGTGCCAGCAGTTACGCAGACAGGGCAACTAATGAAAAACTGTTTTTT. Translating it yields CASSYADRATNEKLFF.

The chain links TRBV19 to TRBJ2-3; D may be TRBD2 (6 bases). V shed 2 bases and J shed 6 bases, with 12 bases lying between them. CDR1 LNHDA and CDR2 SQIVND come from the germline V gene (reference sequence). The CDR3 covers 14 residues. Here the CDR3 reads CASSILAGMDTQYF. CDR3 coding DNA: TGTGCCAGTAGTATACTCGCGGGGATGGATACGCAGTATTTT. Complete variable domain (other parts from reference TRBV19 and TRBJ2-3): DGGITQSPKYLFRKEGQNVTLSCEQNLNHDAMYWYRQDPGQGLRLIYYSQIVNDFQKGDIAEGYSVSREKKESFPLTVTSAQKNPTAFYLCASSILAGMDTQYFGPGTRLTVL.

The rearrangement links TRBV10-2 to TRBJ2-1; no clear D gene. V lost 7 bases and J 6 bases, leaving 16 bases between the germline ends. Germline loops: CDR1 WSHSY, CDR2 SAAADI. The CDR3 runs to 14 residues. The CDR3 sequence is CASMGLALVNEQFF. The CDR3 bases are TGCGCCAGCATGGGTCTGGCCCTCGTCAATGAGCAGTTCTTC.